Below are 2 T cell receptor beta chains sequenced from a single sample in a study of T cell changes during pregnancy in multiple sclerosis. Sequenced by immunoSEQ multiplex PCR; TCRdb stores in-frame clones only, minus some. The repertoire consists of about 50,000 clones, with approximately 91% occurring once and the leading ten covering 9%. The source material was CD8+ T cells from peripheral blood mononuclear cells, sampled after pregnancy. These receptors were obtained from a female donor with multiple sclerosis, enrolled in a pregnancy study.

This chain uses TRBV5-6 with TRBJ1-5; D remains unclear. CDR1 is SGHDT, CDR2 YYEEEE, per germline. V was trimmed by 1 base and J by 3 bases, leaving 11 bases between them. The length of the CDR3 is 15 residues. The CDR3 loop reads CASSLYGDLNQPQHF. The CDR3 region has the DNA TGTGCCAGCAGCTTGTACGGGGATCTCAATCAGCCCCAGCATTTT.

The chain couples TRBV5-6 to TRBJ1-5; D possibly corresponds to TRBD1 (6 bases). Trimming removed 1 base at V and 4 bases at J, with 12 bases between. This CDR3 is built from 15 residues. Germline values: CDR1 SGHDT, CDR2 YYEEEE. DNA of the CDR3: TGTGCCAGCAGCTTGACAGGGAAAGAGAATCAGCCCCAGCATTTT. Translated, it gives CASSLTGKENQPQHF.